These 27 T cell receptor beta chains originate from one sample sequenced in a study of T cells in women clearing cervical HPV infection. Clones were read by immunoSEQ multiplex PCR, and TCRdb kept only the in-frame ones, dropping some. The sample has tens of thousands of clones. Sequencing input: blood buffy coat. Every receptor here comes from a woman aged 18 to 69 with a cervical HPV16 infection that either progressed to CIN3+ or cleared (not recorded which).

CDR3 DNA, as far as it was read: TGTGCCAGCAGTGGTCCGGGGTATAGCAATCAGCCG. It specifies CASSGPGYSNQP. The whole CDR3 protein reads CASSGPGYSNQPQYF. V usage is TRBV2 and J usage is TRBJ2-3; perhaps TRBD2 as D (5 bases). The sequence runs out 3 residues before the end of the CDR3; the remainder is reconstructed from the germline J gene. In germline, CDR1 is SNHLY, CDR2 FYNNEI. The CDR3 sequence is 15 residues long.

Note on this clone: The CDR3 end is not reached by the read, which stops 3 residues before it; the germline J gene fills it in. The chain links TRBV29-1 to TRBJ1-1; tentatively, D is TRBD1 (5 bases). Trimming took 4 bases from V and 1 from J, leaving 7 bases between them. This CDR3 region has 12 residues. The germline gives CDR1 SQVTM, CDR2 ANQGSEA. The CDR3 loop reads CSVVGQNTEAFF. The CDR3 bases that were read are TGCAGCGTTGTGGGGCAGAACACTGAA.

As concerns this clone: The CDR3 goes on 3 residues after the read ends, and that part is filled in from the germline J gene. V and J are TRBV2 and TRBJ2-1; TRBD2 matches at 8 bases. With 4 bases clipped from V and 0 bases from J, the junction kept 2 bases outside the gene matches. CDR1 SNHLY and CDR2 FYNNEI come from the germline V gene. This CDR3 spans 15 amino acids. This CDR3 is CASSARGGSYNEQFF. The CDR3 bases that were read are TGTGCCAGCAGTGCTCGGGGGGGCTCCTACAATGAG.

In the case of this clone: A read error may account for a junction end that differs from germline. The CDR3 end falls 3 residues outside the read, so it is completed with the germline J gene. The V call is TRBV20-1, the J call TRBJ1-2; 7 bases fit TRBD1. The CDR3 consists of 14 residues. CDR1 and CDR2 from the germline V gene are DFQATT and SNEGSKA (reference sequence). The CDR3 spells CSARVPGTDYGYTF. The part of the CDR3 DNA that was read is TGCAGTGCGAGAGTCCCAGGGACAGACTATGGC.

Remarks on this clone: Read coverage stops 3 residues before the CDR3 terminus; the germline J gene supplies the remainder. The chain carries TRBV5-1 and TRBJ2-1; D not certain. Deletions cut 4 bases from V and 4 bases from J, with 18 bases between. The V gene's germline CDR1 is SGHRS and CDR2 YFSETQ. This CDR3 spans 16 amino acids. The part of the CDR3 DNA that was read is TGCGCCAGCAGCACCTTCCCTAGTGAGTTGTACAATGAG. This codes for CASSTFPSELYNE. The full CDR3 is CASSTFPSELYNEQFF. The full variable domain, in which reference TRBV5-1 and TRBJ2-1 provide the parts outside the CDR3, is KAGVTQTPRYLIKTRGQQVTLSCSPISGHRSVSWYQQTPGQGLQFLFEYFSETQRNKGNFPGRFSGRQFSNSRSEMNVSTLELGDSALYLCASSTFPSELYNEQFFGPGTRLTVL.

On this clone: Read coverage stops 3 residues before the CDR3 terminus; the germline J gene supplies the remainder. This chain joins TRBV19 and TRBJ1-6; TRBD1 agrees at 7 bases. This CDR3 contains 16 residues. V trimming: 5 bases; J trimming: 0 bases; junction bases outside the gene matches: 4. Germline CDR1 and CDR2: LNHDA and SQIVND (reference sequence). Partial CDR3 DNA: TGTGCCAGTAGTGTAACAGGGGACTCCTATAATTCACCC. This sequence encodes CASSVTGDSYNSP. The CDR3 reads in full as CASSVTGDSYNSPLHF.

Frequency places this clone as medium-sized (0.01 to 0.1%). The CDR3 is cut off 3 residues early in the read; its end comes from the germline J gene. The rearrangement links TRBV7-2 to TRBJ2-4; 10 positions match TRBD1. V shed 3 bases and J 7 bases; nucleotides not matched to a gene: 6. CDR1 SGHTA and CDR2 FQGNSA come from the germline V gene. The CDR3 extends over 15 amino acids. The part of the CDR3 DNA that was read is TGTGCCAGCAGCTTGTACTCGGGACAGGGGAACATT. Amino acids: CASSLYSGQGNI. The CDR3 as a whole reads CASSLYSGQGNIQYF.

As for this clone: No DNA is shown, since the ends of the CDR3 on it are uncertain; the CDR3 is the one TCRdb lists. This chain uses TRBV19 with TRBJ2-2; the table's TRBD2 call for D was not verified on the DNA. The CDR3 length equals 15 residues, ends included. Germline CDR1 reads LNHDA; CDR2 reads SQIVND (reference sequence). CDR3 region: CASSIFVRGTGELFF.

The covered CDR3 bases are TGTGCCAGCAGCTTTGCCAGTAATGAG. It translates to CASSFASNE. The whole CDR3 is CASSFASNEQFF. J is TRBJ2-1 and V is TRBV7-2, with D uncertain. The observed sequence ends 3 residues before the CDR3 terminus, with the missing tail filled in from the germline J gene. The CDR3 extends over 12 amino acids. Germline V gene sequence: CDR1 SGHTA, CDR2 FQGNSA. Trimming pared 3 bases from V and 7 bases from J, leaving 7 bases between. The variable domain in full, completed from reference TRBV7-2 and TRBJ2-1, reads GAGVSQSPSNKVTEKGKDVELRCDPISGHTALYWYRQSLGQGLEFLIYFQGNSAPDKSGLPSDRFSAERTGGSVSTLTIQRTQQEDSAVYLCASSFASNEQFFGPGTRLTVL.

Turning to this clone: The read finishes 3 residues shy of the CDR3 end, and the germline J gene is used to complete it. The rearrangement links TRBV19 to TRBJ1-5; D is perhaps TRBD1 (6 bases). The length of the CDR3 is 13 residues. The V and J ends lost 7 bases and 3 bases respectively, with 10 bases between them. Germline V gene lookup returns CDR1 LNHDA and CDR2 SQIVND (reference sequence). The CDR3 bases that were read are TGTGCCAGTAAGGACAGCCACAATCAGCCC. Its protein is CASKDSHNQP. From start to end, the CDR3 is CASKDSHNQPQHF.

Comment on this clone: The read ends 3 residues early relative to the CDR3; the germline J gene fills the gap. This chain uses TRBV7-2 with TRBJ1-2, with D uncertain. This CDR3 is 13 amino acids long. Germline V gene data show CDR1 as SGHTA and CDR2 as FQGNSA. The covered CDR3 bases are TGTGCCAGCAGCCCCGACAACACAGATACC. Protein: CASSPDNTDT. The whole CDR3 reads CASSPDNTDTYTF.

Incomplete CDR3 DNA: TGTGCCAGCAGTGTAGAGGACAGGGTGTCTCGAGGC. Translated: CASSVEDRVSRG. The CDR3 reads in full as CASSVEDRVSRGYTF. This chain joins TRBV2 and TRBJ1-2, with TRBD1 identical over 8 bases. The read ends 3 residues before the CDR3 terminus; that terminus is restored from the germline J gene. The CDR3 loop spans 15 amino acids. Germline loops: CDR1 SNHLY, CDR2 FYNNEI.

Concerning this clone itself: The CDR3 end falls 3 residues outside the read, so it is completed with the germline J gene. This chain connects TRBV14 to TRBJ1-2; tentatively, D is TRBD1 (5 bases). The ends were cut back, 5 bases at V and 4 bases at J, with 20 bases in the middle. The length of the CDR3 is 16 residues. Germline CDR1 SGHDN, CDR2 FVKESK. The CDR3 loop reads CASSDRLGGKGYGYTF. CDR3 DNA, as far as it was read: TGTGCCAGCAGCGATCGACTCGGGGGGAAAGGCTATGGC.

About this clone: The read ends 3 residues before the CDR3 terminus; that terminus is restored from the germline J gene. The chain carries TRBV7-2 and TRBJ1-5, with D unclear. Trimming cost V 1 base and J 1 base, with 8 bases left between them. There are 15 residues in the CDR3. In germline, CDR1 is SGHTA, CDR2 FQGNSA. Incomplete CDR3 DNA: TGTGCCAGCAGCTTAGGCGGTCGGAGCAATCAGCCC. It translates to CASSLGGRSNQP. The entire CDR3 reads CASSLGGRSNQPQHF.

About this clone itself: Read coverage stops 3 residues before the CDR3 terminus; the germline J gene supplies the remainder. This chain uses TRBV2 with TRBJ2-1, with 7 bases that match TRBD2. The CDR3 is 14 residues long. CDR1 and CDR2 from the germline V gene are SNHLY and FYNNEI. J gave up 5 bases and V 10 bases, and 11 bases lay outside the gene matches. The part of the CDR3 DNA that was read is TGTGCCATATTAAAGCGGGACCAGGACAATGAG. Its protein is CAILKRDQDNE. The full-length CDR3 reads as CAILKRDQDNEQFF.

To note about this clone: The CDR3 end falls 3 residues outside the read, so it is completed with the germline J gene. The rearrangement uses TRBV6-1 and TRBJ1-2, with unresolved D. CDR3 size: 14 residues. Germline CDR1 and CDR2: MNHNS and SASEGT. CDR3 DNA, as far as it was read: TGTGCCAGCAGTGCTAGCGGGAGAATGAATGAC. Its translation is CASSASGRMND. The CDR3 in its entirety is CASSASGRMNDYTF.

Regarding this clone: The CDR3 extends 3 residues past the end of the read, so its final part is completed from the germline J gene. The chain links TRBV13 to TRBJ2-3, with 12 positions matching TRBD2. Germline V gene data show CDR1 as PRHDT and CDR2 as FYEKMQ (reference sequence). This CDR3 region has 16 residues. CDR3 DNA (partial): TGTGCCAGCAGCTTAATGACTAGCGGGGGACGTGAGACG. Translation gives CASSLMTSGGRET. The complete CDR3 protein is CASSLMTSGGRETQYF.

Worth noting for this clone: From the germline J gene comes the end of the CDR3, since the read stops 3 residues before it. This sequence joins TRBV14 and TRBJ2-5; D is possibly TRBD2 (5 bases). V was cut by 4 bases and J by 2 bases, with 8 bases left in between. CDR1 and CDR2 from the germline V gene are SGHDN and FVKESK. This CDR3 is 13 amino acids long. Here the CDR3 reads CASSPLAQETQYF. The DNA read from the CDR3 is TGTGCCAGCAGCCCGCTAGCACAAGAGACC.

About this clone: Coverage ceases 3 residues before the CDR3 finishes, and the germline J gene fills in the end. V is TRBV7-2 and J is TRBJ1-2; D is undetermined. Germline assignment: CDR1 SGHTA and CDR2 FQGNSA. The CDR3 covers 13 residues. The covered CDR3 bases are TGTGCCAGCAGTGGTAGCGGCACAGATACC. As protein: CASSGSGTDT. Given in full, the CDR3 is CASSGSGTDTYTF.

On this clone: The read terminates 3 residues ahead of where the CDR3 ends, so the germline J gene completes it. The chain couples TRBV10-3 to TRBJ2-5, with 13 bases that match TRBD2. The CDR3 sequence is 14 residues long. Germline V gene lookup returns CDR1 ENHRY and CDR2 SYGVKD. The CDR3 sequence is CAISDGTSGDTQYF. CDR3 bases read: TGTGCCATCAGTGACGGGACTAGCGGGGATACC.

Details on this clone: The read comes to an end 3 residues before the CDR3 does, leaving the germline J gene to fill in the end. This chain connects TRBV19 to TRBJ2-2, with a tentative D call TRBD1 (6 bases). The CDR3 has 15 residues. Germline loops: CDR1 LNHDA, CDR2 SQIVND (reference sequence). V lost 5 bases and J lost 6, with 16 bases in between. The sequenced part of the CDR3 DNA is TGTGCCAGTAGTTTGACAGGAAGCGGAGCCGGGGAG. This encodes CASSLTGSGAGE. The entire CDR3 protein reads CASSLTGSGAGELFF.

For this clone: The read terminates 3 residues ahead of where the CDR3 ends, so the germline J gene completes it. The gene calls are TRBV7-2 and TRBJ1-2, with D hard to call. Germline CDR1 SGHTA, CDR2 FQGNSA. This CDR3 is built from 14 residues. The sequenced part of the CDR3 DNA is TGTGCCAGCAGCTTAGCCCTCCTAGCGGGAGTC. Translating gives CASSLALLAGV. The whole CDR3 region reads CASSLALLAGVYTF.

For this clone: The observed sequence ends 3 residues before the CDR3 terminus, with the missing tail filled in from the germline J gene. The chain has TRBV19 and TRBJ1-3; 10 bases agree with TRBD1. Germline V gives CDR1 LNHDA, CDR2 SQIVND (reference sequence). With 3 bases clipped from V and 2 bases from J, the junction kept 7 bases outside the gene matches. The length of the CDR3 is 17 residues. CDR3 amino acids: CASSIGTGTGAGNTIYF. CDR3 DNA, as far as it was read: TGTGCCAGTAGTATTGGAACCGGGACAGGGGCTGGAAACACC. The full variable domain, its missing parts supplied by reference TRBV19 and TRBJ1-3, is DGGITQSPKYLFRKEGQNVTLSCEQNLNHDAMYWYRQDPGQGLRLIYYSQIVNDFQKGDIAEGYSVSREKKESFPLTVTSAQKNPTAFYLCASSIGTGTGAGNTIYFGEGSWLTVV.

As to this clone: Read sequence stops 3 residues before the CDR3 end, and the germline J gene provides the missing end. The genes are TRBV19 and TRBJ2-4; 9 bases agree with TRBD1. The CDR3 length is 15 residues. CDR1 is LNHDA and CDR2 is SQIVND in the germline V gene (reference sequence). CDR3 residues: CASRDLDRGYYGQYF. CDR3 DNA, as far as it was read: TGTGCCAGTAGGGACCTCGACAGGGGGTACTATGGT.

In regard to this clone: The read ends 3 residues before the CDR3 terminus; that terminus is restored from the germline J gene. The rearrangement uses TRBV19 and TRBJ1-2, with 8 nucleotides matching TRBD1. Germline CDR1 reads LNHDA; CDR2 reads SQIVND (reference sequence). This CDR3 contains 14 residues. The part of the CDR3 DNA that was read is TGTGCCAGTAGCACCACAGGGGGAACAGATACC. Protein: CASSTTGGTDT. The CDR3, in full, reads CASSTTGGTDTYTF.

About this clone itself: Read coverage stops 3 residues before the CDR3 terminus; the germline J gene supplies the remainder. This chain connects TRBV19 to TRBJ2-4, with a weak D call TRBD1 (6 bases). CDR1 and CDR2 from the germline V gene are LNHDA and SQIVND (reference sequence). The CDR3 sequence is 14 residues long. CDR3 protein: CASSWDTANYGQYF. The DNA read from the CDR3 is TGTGCCAGTAGTTGGGACACAGCTAACTATGGT.

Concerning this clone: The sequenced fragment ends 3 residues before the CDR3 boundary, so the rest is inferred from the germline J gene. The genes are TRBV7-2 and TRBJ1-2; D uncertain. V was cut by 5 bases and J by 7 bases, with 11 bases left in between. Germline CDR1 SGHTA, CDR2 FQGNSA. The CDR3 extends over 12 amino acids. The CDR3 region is CASSPYIGGYTF. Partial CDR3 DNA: TGTGCCAGCAGCCCGTACATTGGTGGC.